The T cell receptor beta chain described here comes from a study of TIL therapy for anti-PD-1-resistant metastatic lung cancer. Across the study: Tumor harvest preceded PD-1/PD-L1 blockade, followed by nivolumab treatment. Median tumor mutation burden was 1.5 mutations per megabase. Half of patients were current or former smokers. Median tumor PD-L1 proportion score was 5.5% to 6.5%.

This clone has only a few counts. This was the immunoSEQ v3 assay. The data were produced by immunoSEQ multiplex PCR, yet TCRdb's version contains in-frame clones alone and is incomplete. The table includes tens of thousands of clones, less than 75% detected once. As for time point: pre-treatment sample, taken before nivolumab and TIL therapy. Trimming left V 2 bases short and J 1 base short, with 9 bases between. Germline V gene lookup returns CDR1 SGDLS and CDR2 YYNGEE. The CDR3 consists of 14 residues. J is TRBJ1-1 and V is TRBV9; possibly TRBD1 for D (5 bases). Sequencing was performed on blood, taken at baseline. The receptor was derived from a person aged 25 to 80 with non-small cell lung cancer. The CDR3 region has the DNA TGTGCCAGCAGCGTGGGACCTGAGAACACTGAAGCTTTCTTT. Translated, it gives CASSVGPENTEAFF.